Below are 20 T cell receptor beta chains sequenced from a single sample in a study of early T cells in non-severe SARS-CoV-2 infection. TCRdb fed the 5' RACE reads into MiXCR, producing one record per CDR3 protein. Of some 75,000 distinct CDR3 sequences in the sample, 12% to 15% were seen once. Sequenced sample: whole blood. The receptors originated from an adult who was a healthcare worker with PCR-confirmed SARS-CoV-2 infection or an uninfected control (not recorded which).

This clonotype was detected many times. This chain links TRBV30 with TRBJ2-3; TRBD2 matches 15 bases. With 5 bases clipped from V and 4 bases from J, the junction kept 7 bases outside the gene matches. The germline V gene encodes CDR1 GTSNPN and CDR2 SVGIG (reference sequence). The CDR3 spans 16 residues. The CDR3 loop is CAWGTGTSGGPDTQYF. The CDR3 bases are TGTGCCTGGGGGACCGGGACTAGCGGGGGGCCAGATACGCAGTATTTT. Variable domain in full (rest from reference TRBV30 and TRBJ2-3): SQTIHQWPATLVQPVGSPLSLECTVEGTSNPNLYWYRQAAGRGLQLLFYSVGIGQISSEVPQNLSASRPQDRQFILSSKKLLLSDSGFYLCAWGTGTSGGPDTQYFGPGTRLTVL.

This clonotype has a handful of counts. The chain couples TRBV13 to TRBJ2-7; 11 bases align to TRBD1. This CDR3 region has 14 residues. The V gene's germline CDR1 is PRHDT and CDR2 FYEKMQ (reference sequence). V was pared by 7 bases and J by 5 bases, with 7 bases of the junction left unmatched. The chain's CDR3 is CASTRDRGSHEQYF. The CDR3 nucleotides are TGTGCCAGCACCCGGGACAGGGGGTCCCACGAGCAGTACTTC. The full variable domain, in which reference TRBV13 and TRBJ2-7 provide the parts outside the CDR3, is AAGVIQSPRHLIKEKRETATLKCYPIPRHDTVYWYQQGPGQDPQFLISFYEKMQSDKGSIPDRFSAQQFSDYHSELNMSSLELGDSALYFCASTRDRGSHEQYFGPGTRLTVT.

This clonotype has just a few counts. The chain uses TRBV29-1 and TRBJ2-3, with D possibly being TRBD1 (5 bases). The CDR3 spans 13 residues. V lost 4 bases, J lost 3 bases, and 11 bases lay in between. The germline CDR1 and CDR2 sequences are SQVTM and ANQGSEA. CDR3 in amino acids: CSVGRRQTDTQYF. CDR3 DNA sequence: TGCAGCGTTGGACGCCGACAGACAGATACGCAGTATTTT.

This clonotype was recorded at least ten times. The chain employs TRBV3-1 and TRBJ2-5; D remains ambiguous. The CDR3 is 15 residues long. Germline assignment: CDR1 LGHDT and CDR2 YNNKEL (reference sequence). V was pared by 1 base and J by 7 bases, with 16 bases between. CDR3 DNA sequence: TGTGCCAGCAGCCAAGGATTCCGGCACCTGGGGACCCAGTACTTC. Amino acids: CASSQGFRHLGTQYF.

This clonotype was seen many times. The chain recombines TRBV20-1 with TRBJ1-4; D unresolved. Per the germline V gene, CDR1 is DFQATT and CDR2 is SNEGSKA (reference sequence). V was cut by 1 base and J by 8 bases, with 14 bases left in between. CDR3 size: 14 residues. The CDR3 spells CSARVRNWEEKLFF. DNA of the CDR3: TGCAGTGCTAGAGTCCGGAACTGGGAGGAAAAACTGTTTTTT.

In its sample, this clonotype was seen a few times. The chain couples TRBV3-1 to TRBJ2-4; D might be TRBD1 or TRBD2, each matching 5 bases. Germline-derived CDR1 and CDR2 are LGHDT and YNNKEL (reference sequence). Trimming took 0 bases from V and 9 from J, leaving 15 bases between them. The CDR3 is made up of 15 amino acids. The CDR3 DNA sequence: TGTGCCAGCAGCCAAGATGGAGGAGGAAGGGGCATTCAGTACTTC. Translated: CASSQDGGGRGIQYF.

This clonotype was seen ten or more times. The chain is built from TRBV7-9 and TRBJ1-1; the D is unclear. Germline V gene data show CDR1 as SEHNR and CDR2 as FQNEAQ (reference sequence). CDR3 length: 13 residues. V was trimmed by 1 base and J by 4 bases, leaving 7 bases between them. The CDR3 protein is CASSLGGSTEAFF. CDR3 bases: TGTGCCAGCAGCTTAGGGGGTTCCACTGAAGCTTTCTTT. Using reference TRBV7-9 and TRBJ1-1 for the parts outside the CDR3, the full variable domain is DTGVSQNPRHKITKRGQNVTFRCDPISEHNRLYWYRQTLGQGPEFLTYFQNEAQLEKSRLLSDRFSAERPKGSFSTLEIQRTEQGDSAMYLCASSLGGSTEAFFGQGTRLTVV.

This clonotype was counted only a few times. J is TRBJ1-6 and V is TRBV14, with D unclear. V gave up 0 bases and J gave up 9 bases, with 9 bases separating them. The CDR3 length is 14 residues. The germline gives CDR1 SGHDN, CDR2 FVKESK. DNA of the CDR3: TGTGCCAGCAGCCAAGAGTCCTCCGGTTCACCCCTCCACTTT. It yields the protein CASSQESSGSPLHF.

V gene TRBV5-1 combines with J gene TRBJ2-7, with D perhaps being TRBD1 or TRBD2 (5 bases each). The V gene's germline CDR1 is SGHRS and CDR2 YFSETQ. V gave up 3 bases and J gave up 0 bases, with 10 bases separating them. The CDR3 length is 14 residues. CDR3 sequence reads: CASSSGTFSYEQYF. The CDR3 nucleotides read TGCGCCAGCAGCTCCGGGACCTTCTCCTACGAGCAGTACTTC.

Turning to this clonotype: Sequence at one end of the junction differs from germline and may be a read error. The J gene is TRBJ2-1, the V gene TRBV28; D remains ambiguous. The CDR3 contains 14 residues. The germline V gene has CDR1 MDHEN and CDR2 SYDVKM. The chain's CDR3 is CASSLTHSYNEQFF. Written as DNA, the CDR3 is TGTGCGAGCAGTTTGACCCACTCCTACAATGAGCAGTTCTTC. The whole variable domain, remainder taken from reference TRBV28 and TRBJ2-1, is DVKVTQSSRYLVKRTGEKVFLECVQDMDHENMFWYRQDPGLGLRLIYFSYDVKMKEKGDIPEGYSVSREKKERFSLILESASTNQTSMYLCASSLTHSYNEQFFGPGTRLTVL.

This clonotype was seen at least ten times. V and J are TRBV29-1 and TRBJ2-3, with D possibly called TRBD1 or TRBD2 (5 bases each). Germline values: CDR1 SQVTM, CDR2 ANQGSEA. Trimming left V 7 bases short and J 2 bases short, with 13 bases between. CDR3 length: 13 residues. The chain's CDR3 is CSAGPSITDTQYF. The CDR3 bases are TGCAGCGCGGGACCTAGTATCACAGATACGCAGTATTTT.

The chain has TRBV4-1 and TRBJ2-7; 8 nucleotides align to TRBD2. V was pared by 1 base and J by 5 bases, with 10 bases of the junction left unmatched. CDR3 length equals 16 residues. The germline gives CDR1 MGHRA, CDR2 YSYEKL. In DNA, the CDR3 is TGCGCCAGCAGCCAAGGAGGCCGGGGGGGCCACAACGAGCAGTACTTC. Translating gives CASSQGGRGGHNEQYF.

The chain uses TRBV6-6 and TRBJ2-2, with 8 bases fitting TRBD2. CDR3 length equals 18 residues. Trimming took 5 bases from V and 4 from J; bases not matched to a gene: 15. CDR1 is MNHNY and CDR2 is SVGAGI in the germline V gene (reference sequence). The CDR3 nucleotides are TGTGCCAGCAGTGTACTCTTCGGGGGGGGAGTGGGCACCGGGGAGCTGTTTTTT. Translating it yields CASSVLFGGGVGTGELFF.

This clonotype appeared a few times. The rearrangement joins TRBV20-1 to TRBJ1-2, with no clear D. The V end was cut by 0 bases, the J end by 13 bases, with 12 bases between. In germline, CDR1 is DFQATT, CDR2 SNEGSKA (reference sequence). The CDR3 is 11 amino acids. CDR3 amino acids: CSARDLRHFTF. CDR3 coding DNA: TGCAGTGCTAGAGATCTCCGCCACTTCACCTTC.

This clonotype showed up many times. The V and J genes are TRBV20-1 and TRBJ1-1; 11 positions agree with TRBD1. Germline V gene lookup returns CDR1 DFQATT and CDR2 SNEGSKA (reference sequence). The CDR3 length is 14 residues. V was pared by 3 bases and J by 11 bases, with 11 bases of the junction left unmatched. Here the CDR3 DNA reads TGCAGTGCTAGTAACCCGGGACAGGGGGTTGCCGCTTTCTTT. Translation: CSASNPGQGVAAFF.

This clonotype was counted many times. The gene calls are TRBV20-1 and TRBJ2-4; 7 nucleotides match TRBD2. Germline CDR1 and CDR2: DFQATT and SNEGSKA (reference sequence). This CDR3 has 12 amino acids. J lost 1 base, V lost 6 bases, and 0 bases had no gene match. For the CDR3, the DNA is TGCAGTGCGGGGGGGGCCAAAAACATTCAGTACTTC. It encodes CSAGGAKNIQYF.

This clonotype was recorded many times. The rearrangement links TRBV20-1 to TRBJ1-2; D remains ambiguous. Germline lookup yields CDR1 DFQATT and CDR2 SNEGSKA (reference sequence). The CDR3 sequence is 14 residues long. V dropped 4 bases and J dropped 1 base, with 13 bases sitting between them. The CDR3 nucleotides read TGCAGTGCTAAGCCCGGCATGGATAACTATGGCTACACCTTC. Translated, it gives CSAKPGMDNYGYTF.

In this sample, this clonotype turned up a few times. The chain recombines TRBV7-2 with TRBJ2-3; D remains ambiguous. Deletions cut 1 base from V and 0 bases from J, with 11 bases between. The CDR3 length is 16 residues. CDR1 and CDR2 (germline): SGHTA, FQGNSA. The CDR3 bases are TGTGCCAGCAGCTTAGATGGTTTATCTAGCACAGATACGCAGTATTTT. It specifies CASSLDGLSSTDTQYF.

Only a few counts were recorded for this clonotype. In nucleotides, the CDR3 is TGTGCCAGCAGCTCAGGAAGAGGCTACGAGCAGTACTTC. Amino acids: CASSSGRGYEQYF. This chain uses TRBV5-6 with TRBJ2-7; D unclear. Germline V CDR1 and CDR2: SGHDT, YYEEEE. There are 13 residues in the CDR3. Trimming shortened V by 3 bases and J by 3 bases, and 10 bases separated the two germline ends.

This clonotype was seen a handful of times. This chain connects TRBV7-2 to TRBJ2-7; possibly TRBD1 for D (5 bases). The CDR3 is 15 amino acids. Germline CDR1 and CDR2: SGHTA and FQGNSA. The V end lost 7 bases, the J end lost 4 bases, and 20 bases lay between the germline ends. In DNA, the CDR3 is TGTGCCAGCACCCCACAGGCAGGACCGAATTACGAGCAGTACTTC. Translated: CASTPQAGPNYEQYF.